This T cell receptor (beta chain) derives from a study of cytomegalovirus exposure and HLA in healthy donors. Researchers ran the PCR with 60 Vbeta and 13 Jbeta primers. Here immunoSEQ multiplex PCR was the method, and the copy in TCRdb shows in-frame clones only, minus some. Counted here are 85,000 to 130,000 clones, roughly 80% occurring once; the ten biggest clones make up about 2.3%. Of note for this clone: Its antigen is currently unknown.

Germline values: CDR1 SEHNR, CDR2 FQNEAQ (reference sequence). CDR3 length: 17 amino acids. The V gene end was trimmed by 4 bases and the J gene end by 4 bases; junction bases not matched to a gene: 9. General study results and limits: As a later analysis showed, a missense DCLRE1C variant was linked to trimming of TCR beta V- and J-genes. As was reported, the HLA-A and HLA-B alleles of most subjects were accurately predicted from TCR beta sequences.

Material: PBMCs. This TCR was sampled from a middle-aged man in good health and CMV-seronegative. The V gene is TRBV7-9, the J gene TRBJ2-5; TRBD2 agrees at 13 bases. The CDR3 here is CASSYLTTSGGAETQYF. The CDR3 region has the DNA TGTGCCAGCAGCTACTTAACTACTAGCGGGGGGGCAGAGACCCAGTACTTC.